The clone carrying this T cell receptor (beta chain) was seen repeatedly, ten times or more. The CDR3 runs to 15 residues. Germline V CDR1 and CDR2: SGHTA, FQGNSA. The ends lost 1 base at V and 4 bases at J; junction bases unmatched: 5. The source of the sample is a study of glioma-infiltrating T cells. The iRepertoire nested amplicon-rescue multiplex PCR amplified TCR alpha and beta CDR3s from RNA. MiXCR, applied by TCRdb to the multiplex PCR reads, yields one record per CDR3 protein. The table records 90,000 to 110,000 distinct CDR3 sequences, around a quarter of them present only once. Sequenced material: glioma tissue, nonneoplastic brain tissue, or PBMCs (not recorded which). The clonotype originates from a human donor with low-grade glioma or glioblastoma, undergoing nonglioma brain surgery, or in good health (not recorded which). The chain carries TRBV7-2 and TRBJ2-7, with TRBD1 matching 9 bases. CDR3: CASSLEQGAPYEQYF. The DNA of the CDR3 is TGTGCCAGCAGCTTAGAACAGGGGGCCCCTTACGAGCAGTACTTC.